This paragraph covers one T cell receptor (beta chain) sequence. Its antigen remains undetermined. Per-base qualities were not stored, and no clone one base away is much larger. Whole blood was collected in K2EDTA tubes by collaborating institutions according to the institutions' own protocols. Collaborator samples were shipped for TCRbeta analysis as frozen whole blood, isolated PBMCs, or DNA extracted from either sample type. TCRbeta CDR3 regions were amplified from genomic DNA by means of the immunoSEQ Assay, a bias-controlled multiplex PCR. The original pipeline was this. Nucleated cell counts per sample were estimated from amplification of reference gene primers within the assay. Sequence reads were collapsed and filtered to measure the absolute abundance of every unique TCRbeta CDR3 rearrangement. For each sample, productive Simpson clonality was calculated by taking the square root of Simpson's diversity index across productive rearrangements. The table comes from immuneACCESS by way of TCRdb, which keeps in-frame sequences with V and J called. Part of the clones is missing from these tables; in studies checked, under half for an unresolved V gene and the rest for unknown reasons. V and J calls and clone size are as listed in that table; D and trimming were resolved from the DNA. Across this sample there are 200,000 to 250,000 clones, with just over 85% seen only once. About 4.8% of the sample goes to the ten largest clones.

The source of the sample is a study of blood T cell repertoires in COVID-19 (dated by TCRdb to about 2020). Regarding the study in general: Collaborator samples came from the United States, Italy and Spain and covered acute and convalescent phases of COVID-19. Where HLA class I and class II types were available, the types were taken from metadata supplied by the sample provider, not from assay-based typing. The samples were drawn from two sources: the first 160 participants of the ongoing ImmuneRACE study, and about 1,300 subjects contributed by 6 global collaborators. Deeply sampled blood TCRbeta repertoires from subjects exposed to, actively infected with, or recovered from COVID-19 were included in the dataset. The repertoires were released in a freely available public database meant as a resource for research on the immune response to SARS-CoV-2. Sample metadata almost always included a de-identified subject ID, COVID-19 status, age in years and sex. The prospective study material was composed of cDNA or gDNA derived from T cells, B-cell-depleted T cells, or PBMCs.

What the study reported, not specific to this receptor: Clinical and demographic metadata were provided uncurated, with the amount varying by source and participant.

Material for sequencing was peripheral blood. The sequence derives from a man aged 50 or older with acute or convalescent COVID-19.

The CDR3 in this case is CASSVGLLRGVQETQYF. The base sequence is TGTGCCAGCAGCGTAGGTCTCCTGCGGGGGGTCCAAGAGACCCAGTACTTC. The sequence joins TRBV9 to TRBJ2-5; TRBD2 fits 8 bases in the junction. CDR1 and CDR2 were assigned from the germline V gene as SGDLS and YYNGEE. Including the terminal cysteine and phenylalanine, the CDR3 comprises 17 residues. Kept here is only the CDR3 DNA, which spans 51 bases and is read in frame from base 1. Unmatched junction bases come to 8, with V trimmed by 0 bases and J by 1 base. Outside the CDR3, residues come from the reference TRBV9 and TRBJ2-5 proteins, so the full variable domain is: DSGVTQTPKHLITATGQRVTLRCSPRSGDLSVYWYQQSLDQGLQFLIQYYNGEERAKGNILERFSAQQFPDLHSELNLSSLELGDSALYFCASSVGLLRGVQETQYFGPGTRLLVL.